The entry below gives a single TCR beta chain sequence along with its context. Its binding antigen is unknown. No base quality values were provided; no much bigger clone lies one nucleotide off. The library was built by means of 5' RACE. The run used an Illumina HiSeq 2500. A second roughly 7 to 12 cycle PCR used a sample-barcoded 5' primer and a J-beta primer mix. A template-switch 5' adaptor carrying 12 random nucleotides introduced a unique molecular identifier onto each TCR beta cDNA molecule. Each sample yielded at least 2.5 million CDR3-containing paired-end reads. First-strand cDNA synthesis was performed from all RNA using the Mint cDNA synthesis kit, with priming by a TRBC-specific oligonucleotide. All cDNA was treated with uracil-DNA glycosylase and then went through a first 18-cycle PCR with the universal primers M1SS and BC2_uni_R. As for how the authors treated the data: Normalization of each sample was performed by random selection of 1 million high-quality reads, each carrying a distinct molecular identifier. Instead of being binned into consensus sequences, reads that shared molecular identifiers were thrown out. MiTCR, set to a Q25 quality threshold and the strictest error-elimination algorithm, was used for CDR3 identification, clonotype clustering and error correction. A nonparametric unseen species model with Euler transformation was used to estimate lower-bound total TCR beta diversity. Starting from the raw public reads, TCRdb applied fastp trimming at Q25, assembled clones with MiXCR and retained in-frame beta chains. One record per CDR3 amino acid sequence lists the most common genes and DNA. These V and J calls are TCRdb output, not the study's own analysis. The sample contains 750,000 or so distinct CDR3 sequences, around a quarter of them found a single time. The top ten constitute 9% to 9.5% of the sample.

The V and J ends are trimmed by 0 bases and 3 bases, leaving 15 bases between them. From cysteine to phenylalanine, the CDR3 is 15 amino acids long. The only DNA kept is the CDR3, 45 bases in frame from the first base. The germline V gene (reference sequence) yields DFQATT for CDR1 and SNEGSKA for CDR2. This record comes from a study of blood T cells in healthy people across ages (dated by TCRdb to 2014 to 2015). With respect to the entire study: In model experiments, template switching captured about one uniquely barcoded TCR beta cDNA molecule for every two T cells. Age-related changes in TCR beta repertoire diversity were measured in the study by deep sequencing normalized with unique cDNA molecular identifiers. Four age groups were formed from the donors: young (average around 15 years), middle-aged (more than 35), aged (over 55) and long-lived (around 82). Two additional independent replicas of 1 million unique cDNA reads from the same blood draw were analyzed for two donors (one aged 18 to 30 and one aged 80 or older). What the study reported, not specific to this receptor: As age increased, observed TCR beta diversity per million T cells dropped in a roughly linear way, and a significant reduction was already evident by age 40. Total diversity estimates from one million sequenced T cells were considered lower bounds and underestimates. Compared with the aged group, the long-lived group had more naive CD4+ T cells, fewer expanded clones and increased TCR diversity, suggesting age selection. Conclusive comparison of naive and antigen-experienced compartments was prevented by the profiling of bulk unsorted PBMCs. There was a strong correlation between observed TCR beta diversity and the percentage of naive T cells measured by flow cytometry. Because donor CMV infection status was unknown, age-related changes in expanded clonotypes were potentially confounded.

The donors were roughly 39 Caucasian individuals from Russia, aged 6 to 90 years, who were systemically healthy. Ten milliliters of peripheral blood were drawn from each donor into EDTA-treated Vacutainer tubes. Ficoll-Paque density-gradient centrifugation was used to isolate PBMCs, with at least 6.5 million per sample. Total RNA, at least 5.5 micrograms per sample, was extracted from PBMCs with Trizol reagent. For every donor, flow cytometry on a PBMC aliquot measured the percentage of naive CD45RAhigh/CD27high T cells. The sample was also linked to a second study, of T cells of mothers and their children. The second source states: Nine systemically healthy Caucasian individuals, comprising three mothers and their six children, were included as donors. cDNA synthesis used all of the extracted RNA, with 1.5 ug of RNA in each 15 ul reaction. In the second PCR, sample barcodes and 2-4 random nucleotides were introduced via the M1S primer. Each mother yielded over 8.5 million TCR beta CDR3 reads and each child 2.5 million to 3 million reads. Thymic selection shapes the output of TCR recombination in a similar way in related and unrelated pairs, and inherited differences have a minor effect. Normalized repertoire overlap in related mother-child pairs was always slightly higher than in unrelated mother-child pairs, but the difference was never significant. Persistent microchimeric T cell clones were not detected, at a sensitivity of roughly 100 clones per million clonotypes. The study used deep NGS to compare TCR beta repertoires of mothers and children, seeking features distinguishing related mother-child pairs from unrelated individuals. Mothers averaged around 40 +/- 4 years of age and children averaged around 10 +/- 4 years. After adapters were ligated using NEBNext reagents, the libraries underwent 100+100 nt paired-end sequencing on an Illumina HiSeq 2000. To avoid cross-contamination, the mother libraries and the child libraries were prepared a month apart and sequenced in separate runs. Between roughly 500,000 and 2,300,000 distinct TCR beta clonotypes were identified per donor. Naive TCR beta clonotypes were estimated from low-frequency clonotypes matched to each donor's FACS-determined naive share, without sorting.

This TCR came from a boy aged 5-17 years in good health. The chain is assembled from TRBV20-1 and TRBJ2-7, and the D gene may be TRBD2, 6 bases matching. The sequenced sample consisted of blood. The CDR3 here reads CSARDPGTLIYEQYF. The DNA reads TGCAGTGCTAGAGATCCAGGGACTCTGATCTACGAGCAGTACTTC.